What follows describes a single T cell receptor beta chain. The data were obtained in a study of cytomegalovirus exposure and HLA in healthy donors. 13 Jbeta primers and 60 Vbeta primers were used for the PCR. TCRdb's table, derived via immunoSEQ multiplex PCR, lists solely in-frame clones and lacks some. Among roughly 200,000 clones, 85% to 90% were seen once, and the ten largest hold over 1%. Per the germline V gene, CDR1 is MGHRA and CDR2 is YSYEKL. CDR3 length: 15 residues. Trimming took off 2 bases at V and 3 bases at J, with 13 bases between the two ends. Sample: PBMCs. The origin of this receptor is a man in his thirties or forties in good health and CMV-seronegative. The gene calls are TRBV4-1 and TRBJ1-1; unclear D gene. The CDR3 nucleotides read TGCGCCAGCAGCCAACCGACAATCGGGGACACTGAAGCTTTCTTT. The encoded protein is CASSQPTIGDTEAFF.